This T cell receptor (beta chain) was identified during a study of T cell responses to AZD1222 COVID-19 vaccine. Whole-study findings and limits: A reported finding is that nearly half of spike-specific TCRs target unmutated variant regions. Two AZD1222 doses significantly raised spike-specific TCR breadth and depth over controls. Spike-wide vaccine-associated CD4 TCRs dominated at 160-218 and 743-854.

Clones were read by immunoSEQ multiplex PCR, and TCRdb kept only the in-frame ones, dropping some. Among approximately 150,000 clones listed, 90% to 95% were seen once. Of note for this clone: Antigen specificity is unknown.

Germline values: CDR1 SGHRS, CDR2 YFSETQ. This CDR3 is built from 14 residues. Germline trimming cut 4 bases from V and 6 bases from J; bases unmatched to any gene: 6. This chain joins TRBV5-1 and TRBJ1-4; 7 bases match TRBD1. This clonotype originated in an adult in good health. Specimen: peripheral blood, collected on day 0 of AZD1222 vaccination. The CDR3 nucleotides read TGCGCCAGCAGCCGGACAGGAGACGATGAAAAACTGTTTTTT. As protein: CASSRTGDDEKLFF.